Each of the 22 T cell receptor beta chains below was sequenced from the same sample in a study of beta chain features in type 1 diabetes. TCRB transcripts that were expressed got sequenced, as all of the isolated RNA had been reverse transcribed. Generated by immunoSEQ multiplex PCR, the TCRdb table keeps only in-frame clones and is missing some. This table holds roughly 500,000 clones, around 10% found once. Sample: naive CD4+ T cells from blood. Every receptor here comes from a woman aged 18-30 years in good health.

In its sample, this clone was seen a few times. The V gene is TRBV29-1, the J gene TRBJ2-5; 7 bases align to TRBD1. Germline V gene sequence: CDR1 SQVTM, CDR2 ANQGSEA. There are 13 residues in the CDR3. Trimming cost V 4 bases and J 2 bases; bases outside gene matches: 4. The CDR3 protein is CSVGGQLQETQYF. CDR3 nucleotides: TGCAGCGTTGGGGGACAGCTACAAGAGACCCAGTACTTC.

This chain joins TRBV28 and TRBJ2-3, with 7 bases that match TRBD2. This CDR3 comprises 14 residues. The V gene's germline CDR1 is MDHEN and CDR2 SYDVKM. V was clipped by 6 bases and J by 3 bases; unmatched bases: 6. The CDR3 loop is CASRLGGRTDTQYF. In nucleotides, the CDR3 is TGTGCCAGCAGACTGGGAGGGCGGACAGATACGCAGTATTTT.

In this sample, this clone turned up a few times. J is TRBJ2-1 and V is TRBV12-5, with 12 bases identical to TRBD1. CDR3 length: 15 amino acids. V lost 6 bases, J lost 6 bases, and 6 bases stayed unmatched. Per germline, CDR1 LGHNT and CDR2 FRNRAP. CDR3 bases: TGTGCTAGTGGACCGGGACAGGGGGCGCGCAATGAGCAGTTCTTC. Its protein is CASGPGQGARNEQFF.

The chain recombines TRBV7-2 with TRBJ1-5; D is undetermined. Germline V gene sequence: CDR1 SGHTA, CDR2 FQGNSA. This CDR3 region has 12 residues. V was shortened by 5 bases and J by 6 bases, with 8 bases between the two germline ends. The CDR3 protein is CASSLPLQPQHF. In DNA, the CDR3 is TGTGCCAGCAGCCTTCCACTTCAGCCCCAGCATTTT. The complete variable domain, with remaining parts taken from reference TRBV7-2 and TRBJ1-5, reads GAGVSQSPSNKVTEKGKDVELRCDPISGHTALYWYRQSLGQGLEFLIYFQGNSAPDKSGLPSDRFSAERTGGSVSTLTIQRTQQEDSAVYLCASSLPLQPQHFGDGTRLSIL.

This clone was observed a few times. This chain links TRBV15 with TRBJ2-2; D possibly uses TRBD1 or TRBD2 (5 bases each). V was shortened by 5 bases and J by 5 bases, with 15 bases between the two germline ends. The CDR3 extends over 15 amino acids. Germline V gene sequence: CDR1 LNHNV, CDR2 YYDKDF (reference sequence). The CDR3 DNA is TGTGCCACCAGCGGCCGGGACGATAGAACCGGGGAGCTGTTTTTT. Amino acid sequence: CATSGRDDRTGELFF.

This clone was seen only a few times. The DNA of the CDR3 is TGTGCCTGGAGTGTAAACAGTAGGGATGAGCAGTTCTTC. Protein product: CAWSVNSRDEQFF. This sequence joins TRBV30 and TRBJ2-1; D gene ambiguous. The germline CDR1 and CDR2 sequences are GTSNPN and SVGIG (reference sequence). CDR3 length: 13 residues. Trimming left V 0 bases short and J 8 bases short, with 11 bases between.

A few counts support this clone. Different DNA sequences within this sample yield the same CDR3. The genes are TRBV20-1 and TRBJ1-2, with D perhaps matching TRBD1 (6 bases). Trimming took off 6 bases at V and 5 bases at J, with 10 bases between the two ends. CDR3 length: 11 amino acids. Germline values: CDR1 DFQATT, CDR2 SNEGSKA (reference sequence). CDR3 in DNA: TGCAGTGCGAGGACAGATTATGGCTACACCTTC. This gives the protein CSARTDYGYTF.

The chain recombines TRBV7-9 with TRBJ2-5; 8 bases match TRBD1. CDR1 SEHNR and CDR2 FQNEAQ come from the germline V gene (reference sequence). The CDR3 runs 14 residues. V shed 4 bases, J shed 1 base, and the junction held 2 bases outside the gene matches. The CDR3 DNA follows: TGTGCCAGCAGCTGGACAGGGTCCCAAGAGACCCAGTACTTC. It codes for CASSWTGSQETQYF.

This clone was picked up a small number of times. As DNA, the CDR3 is TGTGCCAGCTCCCGCCGCCGGGGATGGTACGAGCAGTACGTC. Protein product: CASSRRRGWYEQYV. The chain uses TRBV28 and TRBJ2-7; D possibly corresponds to TRBD2 (5 bases). The V gene lost 8 bases and the J gene lost 4 bases, with 18 bases spanning the gap. Germline V lookup: CDR1 MDHEN, CDR2 SYDVKM. The CDR3 extends over 14 amino acids.

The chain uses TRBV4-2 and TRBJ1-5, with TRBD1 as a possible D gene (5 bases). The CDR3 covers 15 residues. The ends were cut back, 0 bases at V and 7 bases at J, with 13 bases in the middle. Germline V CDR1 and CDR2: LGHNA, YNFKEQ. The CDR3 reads CASSQDLRGGQPQHF. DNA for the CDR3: TGTGCCAGCAGCCAAGATTTAAGGGGCGGCCAGCCCCAGCATTTT.

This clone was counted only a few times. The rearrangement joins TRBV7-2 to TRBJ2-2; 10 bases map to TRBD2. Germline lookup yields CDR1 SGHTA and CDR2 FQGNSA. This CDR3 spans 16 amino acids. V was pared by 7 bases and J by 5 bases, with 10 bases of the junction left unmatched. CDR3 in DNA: TGTGCCAGCATCCCGGTGGTAGCGGGAGGAACCGGGGAGCTGTTTTTT. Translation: CASIPVVAGGTGELFF.

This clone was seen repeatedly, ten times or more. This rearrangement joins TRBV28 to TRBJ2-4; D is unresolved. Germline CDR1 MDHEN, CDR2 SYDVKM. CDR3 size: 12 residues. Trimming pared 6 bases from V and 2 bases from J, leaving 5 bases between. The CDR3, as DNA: TGTGCCAGCAGCCCAACCAAAAACATTCAGTACTTC. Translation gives CASSPTKNIQYF.

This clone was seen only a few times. The CDR3 sequence: CASSSQGPRITDTQYF. The CDR3 DNA is TGTGCCAGCAGCTCACAGGGGCCACGCATCACAGATACGCAGTATTTT. This sequence joins TRBV7-2 and TRBJ2-3, with 7 nucleotides matching TRBD1. Trimming removed 4 bases from V and 2 bases from J; junction bases left unmatched: 9. Germline V gene data show CDR1 as SGHTA and CDR2 as FQGNSA. The CDR3 spans 16 residues.

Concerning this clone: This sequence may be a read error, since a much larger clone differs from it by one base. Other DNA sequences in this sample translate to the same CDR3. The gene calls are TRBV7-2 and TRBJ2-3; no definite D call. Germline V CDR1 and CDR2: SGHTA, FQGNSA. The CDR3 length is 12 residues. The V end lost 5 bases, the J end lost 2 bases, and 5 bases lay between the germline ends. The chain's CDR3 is CASSPTTDTQYF. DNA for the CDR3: TGTGCCAGCAGCCCAACCACAGATACGCAGTATTTT. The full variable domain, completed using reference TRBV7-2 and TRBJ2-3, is GAGVSQSPSNKVTEKGKDVELRCDPISGHTALYWYRQSLGQGLEFLIYFQGNSAPDKSGLPSDRFSAERTGGSVSTLTIQRTQQEDSAVYLCASSPTTDTQYFGPGTRLTVL.

The CDR3 DNA reads TGTGCCAGCAGCTTAAGGTGGACTAGCACAGATACGCAGTATTTT. This encodes CASSLRWTSTDTQYF. The chain has TRBV7-6 and TRBJ2-3, with D perhaps matching TRBD2 (5 bases). CDR1 is SGHVS and CDR2 is FNYEAQ in the germline V gene. The CDR3 length is 15 residues. V was clipped by 2 bases and J by 0 bases, with 9 bases between them.

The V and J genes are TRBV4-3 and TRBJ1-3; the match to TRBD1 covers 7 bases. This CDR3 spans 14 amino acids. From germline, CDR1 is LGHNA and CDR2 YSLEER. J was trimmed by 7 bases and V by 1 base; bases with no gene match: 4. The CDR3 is CASSQGTGGNTIYF. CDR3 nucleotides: TGCGCCAGCAGCCAAGGGACAGGAGGCAACACCATATATTTT.

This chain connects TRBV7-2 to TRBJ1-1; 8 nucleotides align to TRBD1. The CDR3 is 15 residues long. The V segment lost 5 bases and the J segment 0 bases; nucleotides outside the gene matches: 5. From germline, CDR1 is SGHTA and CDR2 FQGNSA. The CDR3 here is CASSGKTGVNTEAFF. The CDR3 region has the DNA TGTGCCAGCAGCGGAAAGACAGGGGTGAACACTGAAGCTTTCTTT.

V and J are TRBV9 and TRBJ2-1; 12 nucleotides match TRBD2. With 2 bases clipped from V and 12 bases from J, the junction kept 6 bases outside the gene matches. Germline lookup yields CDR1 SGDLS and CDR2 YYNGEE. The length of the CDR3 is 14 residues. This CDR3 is CASSVTSGRSAQFF. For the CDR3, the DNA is TGTGCCAGCAGCGTGACTAGCGGGAGATCGGCGCAGTTCTTC.

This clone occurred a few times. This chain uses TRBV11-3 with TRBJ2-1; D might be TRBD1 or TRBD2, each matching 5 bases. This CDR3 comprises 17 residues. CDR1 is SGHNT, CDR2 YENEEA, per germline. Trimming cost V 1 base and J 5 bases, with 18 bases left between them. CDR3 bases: TGTGCCAGCAGCTTAGCATTTATCTCGGGGCAGAACAATGAGCAGTTCTTC. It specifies CASSLAFISGQNNEQFF.

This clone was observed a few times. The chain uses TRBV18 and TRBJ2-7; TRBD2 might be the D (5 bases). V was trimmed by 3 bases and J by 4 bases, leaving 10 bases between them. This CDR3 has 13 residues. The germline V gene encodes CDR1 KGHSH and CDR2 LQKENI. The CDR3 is CASSPGSFYEQYF. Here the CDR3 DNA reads TGTGCCAGCTCACCGGGGAGCTTTTACGAGCAGTACTTC.

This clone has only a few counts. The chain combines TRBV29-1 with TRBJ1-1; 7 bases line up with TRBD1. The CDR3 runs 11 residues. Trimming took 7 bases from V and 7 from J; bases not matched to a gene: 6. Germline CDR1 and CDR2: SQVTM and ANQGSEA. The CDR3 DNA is TGCAGCGCCGGACAGGACTATGAAGCTTTCTTT. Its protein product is CSAGQDYEAFF.

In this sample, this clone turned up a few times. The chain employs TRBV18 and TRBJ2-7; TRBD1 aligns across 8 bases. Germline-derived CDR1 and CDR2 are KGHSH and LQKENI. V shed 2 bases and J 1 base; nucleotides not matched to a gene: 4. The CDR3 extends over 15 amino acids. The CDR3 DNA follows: TGTGCCAGCTCACCAGCCGGGACAGGTTCCTACGAGCAGTACTTC. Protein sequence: CASSPAGTGSYEQYF.